The present T cell receptor beta chain was sequenced within a study of blood T cell repertoires in COVID-19 (dated by TCRdb to 2020 to 2022). Background for the entire study: The collaborator samples originated in the United States, Italy and Spain and spanned the acute and convalescent phases of COVID-19. The material from the prospective study consisted of cDNA or gDNA derived from T cells, B-cell-depleted T cells, or PBMCs. Deeply sampled blood TCRbeta repertoires from subjects exposed to, actively infected with, or recovered from COVID-19 were included in the dataset. The repertoires were released in a freely available public database meant as a resource for research on the immune response to SARS-CoV-2. Samples were obtained from the ongoing ImmuneRACE study (first 160 participants) and from over 1,000 subjects provided by 6 global collaborators. The sample metadata nearly always contained a de-identified subject ID, COVID-19 status, age in years and sex. HLA class I and class II types, where available, came from metadata supplied by the sample provider rather than from assay-based typing.

Taken from cysteine to phenylalanine, the CDR3 has 15 residues. This entry keeps only the CDR3 DNA: 45 bases, framed from base 1. Taken from the germline V gene, the CDR1 and CDR2 loops are MDHEN and SYDVKM. At the junction V is shortened by 5 bases and J by 5 bases, with 13 bases in between. In Seattle, one collaborating source enrolled patients while the infection was active and tracked those patients longitudinally over the course of disease. Collaborating institutions collected whole blood in K2EDTA tubes following their own protocols. For TCRbeta analysis, collaborators shipped samples in one of three forms: frozen whole blood, isolated PBMCs, or DNA extracted from either of those sample types. TCRbeta CDR3 regions were amplified from genomic DNA using the immunoSEQ Assay, a bias-controlled multiplex PCR. The paper's data handling went like this. The number of nucleated cells in each sample was estimated by amplification of reference gene primers within the assay. Sequence reads were collapsed and filtered to measure the absolute abundance of every unique TCRbeta CDR3 rearrangement. Productive Simpson clonality was computed per sample as the square root of Simpson's diversity index over productive rearrangements. TCRdb provides this immuneACCESS table in a form limited to in-frame rearrangements. Some clones are lacking; in checked studies, under half of them reflect an unresolved V gene, and why the rest are absent is not known. Clonal size and the V and J genes are those of that table, whereas D and trimming came from the DNA. Counted in this sample were 250,000 to 350,000 clones; about 88% of them appeared once. Of the sample, approximately 1.5% is held by the ten largest clones.

Regarding this clone: This receptor's antigen is unknown. Per-nucleotide qualities are absent, and no much larger clonotype sits a single base away.

Findings and caveats that apply to the study as a whole: How much clinical and demographic metadata was included differed by source and by participant, and the metadata was provided uncurated.

Sequences were obtained from peripheral blood. The rearranged chain carries TRBV28 and TRBJ1-6; tentative D gene TRBD1, with 5 bases matching. The TCR sequence derives from a human donor with COVID-19, enrolled during active disease. The donor label of this sample is uncertain. The CDR3 has the sequence CASSPPGFDNSPLHF. The DNA sequence is as follows: TGTGCCAGCAGTCCCCCAGGGTTCGATAATTCACCCCTCCACTTT.